This TCR beta chain appears in the sequencing data of a study of blood T cell repertoires in COVID-19. For the study at large: Researchers got acute and convalescent COVID-19 samples from the United States, Italy and Spain. T cells, B-cell-depleted T cells, or PBMCs supplied cDNA or gDNA.

Germline trimming cut 4 bases from V and 4 bases from J; bases unmatched to any gene: 9. CDR3 length equals 15 residues. CDR1 is MNHEY and CDR2 is SVGAGI in the germline V gene. Source study methods: Amplifying reference gene primers gave estimates of nucleated cell counts. Assay: immunoSEQ multiplex PCR; the TCRdb copy retains only in-frame clones and omits some. V and J calls and clone size are copied from that table; D and trimming were computed from the DNA. The sample carries approximately 140,000 clones, approximately 86% recorded once. The source is a woman in her thirties or forties with active or convalescent COVID-19. Sequencing was done on a sample of peripheral blood. The V and J genes are TRBV6-5 and TRBJ2-7; 8 bases fit TRBD1. CDR3 protein: CASSFGTGREYEQYF. The CDR3 region has the DNA TGTGCCAGCAGTTTTGGGACAGGTCGGGAATACGAGCAGTACTTC.